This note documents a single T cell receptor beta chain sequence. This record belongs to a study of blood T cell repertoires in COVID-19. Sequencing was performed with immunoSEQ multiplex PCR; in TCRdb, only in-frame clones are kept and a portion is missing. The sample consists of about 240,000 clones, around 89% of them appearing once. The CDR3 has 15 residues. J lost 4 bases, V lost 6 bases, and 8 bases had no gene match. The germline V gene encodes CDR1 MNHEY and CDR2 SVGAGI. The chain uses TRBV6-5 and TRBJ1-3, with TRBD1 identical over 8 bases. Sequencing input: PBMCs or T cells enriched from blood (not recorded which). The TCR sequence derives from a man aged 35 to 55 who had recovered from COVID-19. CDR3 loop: CASRDDRGTGNTIYF. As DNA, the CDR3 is TGTGCCAGCAGGGATGACAGGGGTACAGGAAACACCATATATTTT.